Below are 4 T cell receptor beta chains sequenced from a single sample in a study of blood T cells in healthy people across ages. The second PCR ran about 6 to 12 cycles with a sample-barcoded 5' primer and J-beta primers. TCRdb called the 5' RACE reads again in MiXCR, with one record for every CDR3 protein. In the table there are roughly 500,000 distinct CDR3 sequences, 27% of which are singletons. Sequencing was performed on blood. Every receptor here comes from a woman in her 70s in good health.

The gene calls are TRBV12-3 or TRBV12-4 and TRBJ1-2; D remains ambiguous. The CDR3 spans 13 residues. V lost 7 bases and J 4 bases, leaving 13 bases between the germline ends. The CDR3 coding sequence is TGTGCCAGCAAAAACAGTCATGGCTATGGCTACACCTTC. It encodes CASKNSHGYGYTF.

This chain uses TRBV12-3 or TRBV12-4 with TRBJ1-2; D call uncertain. This CDR3 spans 11 amino acids. The V gene lost 5 bases and the J gene lost 3 bases, with 4 bases spanning the gap. In nucleotides, the CDR3 is TGTGCCAGCAGTGACGACTATGGCTACACCTTC. Amino acid sequence: CASSDDYGYTF.

This clonotype was seen only a few times. The rearrangement uses TRBV6-2 or TRBV6-3 and TRBJ1-5, with 8 bases that match TRBD1. The trim removed 2 bases at V and 5 bases at J, leaving 8 bases unmatched. CDR3 length: 16 residues. Germline values: CDR1 MNHEY, CDR2 SVGEGT. CDR3 region: CASSYEPGTGDQPQHF. The CDR3 nucleotides are TGTGCCAGCAGTTACGAGCCCGGGACAGGCGATCAGCCCCAGCATTTT.

A few counts support this clonotype. The rearrangement links TRBV11-3 to TRBJ2-2; D ambiguous. V lost 3 bases and J lost 5, with 7 bases in between. The CDR3 consists of 13 residues. CDR1 and CDR2 from the germline V gene are SGHNT and YENEEA. CDR3 nucleotides: TGTGCCAGCAGCTTTACATGGACCGGGGAGCTGTTTTTT. It encodes CASSFTWTGELFF.